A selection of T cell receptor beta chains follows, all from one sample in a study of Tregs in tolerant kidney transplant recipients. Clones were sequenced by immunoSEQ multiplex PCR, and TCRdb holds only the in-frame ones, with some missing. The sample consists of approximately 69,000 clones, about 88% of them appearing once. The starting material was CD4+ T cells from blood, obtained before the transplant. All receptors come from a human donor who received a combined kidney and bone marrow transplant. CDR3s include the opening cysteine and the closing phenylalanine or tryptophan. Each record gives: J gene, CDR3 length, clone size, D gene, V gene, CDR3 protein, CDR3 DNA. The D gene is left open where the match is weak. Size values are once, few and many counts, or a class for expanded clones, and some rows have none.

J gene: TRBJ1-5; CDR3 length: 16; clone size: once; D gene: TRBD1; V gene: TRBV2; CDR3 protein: CASSRERTGGDQPQHF; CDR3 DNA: TGTGCCAGCAGTCGAGAACGGACAGGGGGGGATCAGCCCCAGCATTTT
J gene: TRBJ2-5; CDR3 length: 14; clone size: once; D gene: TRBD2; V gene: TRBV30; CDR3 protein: CAWGPPGLGGTQYF; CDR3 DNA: TGTGCCTGGGGCCCCCCGGGACTAGGGGGGACCCAGTACTTC
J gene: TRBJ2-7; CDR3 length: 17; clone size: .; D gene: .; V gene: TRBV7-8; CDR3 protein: CASSQDIGQPGAYEQYF; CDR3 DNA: TGTGCCAGCAGCCAGGATATCGGGCAGCCAGGGGCCTACGAGCAGTACTTC
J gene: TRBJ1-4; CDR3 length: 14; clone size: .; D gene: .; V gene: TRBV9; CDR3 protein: CASSAQGTNEKLFF; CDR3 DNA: TGTGCCAGCAGCGCACAGGGAACTAATGAAAAACTGTTTTTT
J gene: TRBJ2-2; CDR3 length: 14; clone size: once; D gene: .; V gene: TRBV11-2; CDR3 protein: CASSVPGNTGELFF; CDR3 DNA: TGTGCCAGCAGCGTACCGGGTAACACCGGGGAGCTGTTTTTT
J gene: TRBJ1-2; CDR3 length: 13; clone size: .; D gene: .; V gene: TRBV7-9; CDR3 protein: CASSRDTSYGYTF; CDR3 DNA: TGTGCCAGCAGTCGGGACACATCCTATGGCTACACCTTC
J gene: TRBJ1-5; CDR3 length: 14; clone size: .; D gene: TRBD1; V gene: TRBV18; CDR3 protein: CASSPGQGQVPQHF; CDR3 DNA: TGTGCCAGCTCACCCGGACAGGGCCAGGTGCCCCAGCATTTT
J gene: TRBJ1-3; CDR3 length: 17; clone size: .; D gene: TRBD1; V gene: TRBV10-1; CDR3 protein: CASSGGQGTSSGNTIYF; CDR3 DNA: TGCGCCAGCAGTGGAGGACAGGGAACGAGCTCTGGAAACACCATATATTTT
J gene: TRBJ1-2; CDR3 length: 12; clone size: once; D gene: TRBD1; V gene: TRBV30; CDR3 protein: CAWVDRGEGYTF; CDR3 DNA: TGTGCCTGGGTCGACAGGGGCGAGGGCTACACCTTC
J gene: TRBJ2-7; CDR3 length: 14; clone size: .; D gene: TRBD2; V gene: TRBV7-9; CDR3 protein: CASGRTSGLYEQYF; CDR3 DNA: TGTGCCAGCGGTAGGACTAGCGGGTTATACGAGCAGTACTTC
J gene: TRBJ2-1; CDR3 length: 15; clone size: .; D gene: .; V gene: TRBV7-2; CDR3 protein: CASSFQGGPYNEQFF; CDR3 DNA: TGTGCCAGCAGCTTCCAGGGGGGTCCCTACAATGAGCAGTTCTTC
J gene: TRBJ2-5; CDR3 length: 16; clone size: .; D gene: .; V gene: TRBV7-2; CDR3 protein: CASSKGADPEVETQYF; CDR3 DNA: TGTGCCAGCAGTAAGGGAGCGGATCCGGAGGTGGAGACCCAGTACTTC
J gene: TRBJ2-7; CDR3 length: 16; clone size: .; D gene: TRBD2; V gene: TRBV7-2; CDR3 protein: CASSWGRSREVLEQYF; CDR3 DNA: TGTGCCAGCAGCTGGGGGCGGTCGCGGGAGGTTCTCGAGCAGTACTTC
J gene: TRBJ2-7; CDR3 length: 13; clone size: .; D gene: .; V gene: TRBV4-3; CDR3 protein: CASSQDIRYEQYF; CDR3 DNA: TGCGCCAGCAGCCAAGATATCCGTTACGAGCAGTACTTC
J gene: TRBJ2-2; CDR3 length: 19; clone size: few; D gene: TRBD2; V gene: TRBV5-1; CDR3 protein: CASSTPGTSGSRYTGELFF; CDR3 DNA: TGCGCCAGCAGCACACCTGGGACTAGCGGGAGTCGGTACACCGGGGAGCTGTTTTTT
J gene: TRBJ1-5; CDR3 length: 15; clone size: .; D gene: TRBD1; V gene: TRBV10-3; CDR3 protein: CAISQTGDPNQPQHF; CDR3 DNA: TGTGCCATCAGTCAGACAGGGGACCCCAATCAGCCCCAGCATTTT
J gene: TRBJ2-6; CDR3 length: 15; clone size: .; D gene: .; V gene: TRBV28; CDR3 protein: CASSPQGSGANVLTF; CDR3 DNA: TGTGCCAGCAGTCCTCAGGGCTCTGGGGCCAACGTCCTGACTTTC
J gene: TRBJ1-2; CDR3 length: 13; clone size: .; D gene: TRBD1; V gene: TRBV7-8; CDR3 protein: CASSSGQEDGYTF; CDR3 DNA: TGTGCCAGCAGCTCCGGACAGGAGGATGGCTACACCTTC
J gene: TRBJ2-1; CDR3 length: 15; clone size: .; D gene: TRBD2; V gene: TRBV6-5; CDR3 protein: CASSQKAGINNEQFF; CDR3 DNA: TGTGCCAGCAGTCAAAAAGCGGGAATCAACAATGAGCAGTTCTTC
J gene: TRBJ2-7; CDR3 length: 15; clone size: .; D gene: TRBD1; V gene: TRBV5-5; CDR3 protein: CASSFRTGSSYEQYF; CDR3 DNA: TGTGCCAGCAGCTTTAGGACAGGGAGCTCCTACGAGCAGTACTTC
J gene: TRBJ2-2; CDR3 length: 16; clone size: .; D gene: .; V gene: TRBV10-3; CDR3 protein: CAISESITTNTGELFF; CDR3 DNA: TGTGCCATCAGTGAGTCGATTACAACAAACACCGGGGAGCTGTTTTTT
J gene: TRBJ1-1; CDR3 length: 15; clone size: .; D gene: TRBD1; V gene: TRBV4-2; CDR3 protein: CASSARDRENTEAFF; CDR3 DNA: TGTGCCAGCAGCGCCCGGGACAGGGAGAACACTGAAGCTTTCTTT
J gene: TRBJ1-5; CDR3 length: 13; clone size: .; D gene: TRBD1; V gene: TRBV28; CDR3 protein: CASPGGHDQPQHF; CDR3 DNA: TGTGCCAGCCCAGGGGGACACGATCAGCCCCAGCATTTT
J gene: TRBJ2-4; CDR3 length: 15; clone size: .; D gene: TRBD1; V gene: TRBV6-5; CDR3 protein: CASRGTGWIKNIQYF; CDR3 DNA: TGTGCCAGCAGGGGGACAGGGTGGATCAAAAACATTCAGTACTTC
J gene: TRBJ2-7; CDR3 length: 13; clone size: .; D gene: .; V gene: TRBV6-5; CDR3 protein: CASSLSLAYEQYF; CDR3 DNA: TGTGCCAGCAGTCTATCCTTAGCGTACGAGCAGTACTTC
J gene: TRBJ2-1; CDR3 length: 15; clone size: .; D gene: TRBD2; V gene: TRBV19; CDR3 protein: CASSQTGTRIYEQFF; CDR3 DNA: TGTGCCAGTAGTCAGACCGGGACTAGAATCTATGAGCAGTTCTTC
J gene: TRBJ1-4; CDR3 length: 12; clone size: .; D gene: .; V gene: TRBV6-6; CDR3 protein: CASSQENEKLFF; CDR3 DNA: TGTGCCAGCAGTCAGGAAAATGAAAAACTGTTTTTT
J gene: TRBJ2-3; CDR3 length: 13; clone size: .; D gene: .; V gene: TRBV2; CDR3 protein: CASKLDFPDTQYF; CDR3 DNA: TGTGCCAGCAAGTTAGACTTCCCAGATACGCAGTATTTT
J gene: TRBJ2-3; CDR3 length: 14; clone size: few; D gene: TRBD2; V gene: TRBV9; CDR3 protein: CASSMSGRMDTQYF; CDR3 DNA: TGTGCCAGCAGCATGAGCGGGAGAATGGATACGCAGTATTTT
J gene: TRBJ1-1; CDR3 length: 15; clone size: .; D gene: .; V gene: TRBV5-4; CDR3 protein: CASRGRGPLNTEAFF; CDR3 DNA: TGTGCCAGCCGGGGCAGGGGCCCCTTGAACACTGAAGCTTTCTTT